This TCR beta chain comes out of a study of shared clonotypes between healthy human individuals. Findings and limits, study-wide: The authors expected sequencing depth to affect clonotype sharing among donors. Generation probability values for non-shared clonotypes were lower than those for clonotypes shared by all four donors. Sorted-subset samples were not fully sequenced, rarefaction indicated.

The CDR3 extends over 16 amino acids. Germline CDR1 SGHRS, CDR2 YFSETQ. Germline trimming cut 3 bases from V and 5 bases from J; bases unmatched to any gene: 6. The naive CD8 subset, CD45RO-negative cells positively selected for CCR7, excluded terminally differentiated effector memory CD45RA+ cells. Assay used: immunoSEQ multiplex PCR; TCRdb lists only in-frame clones, some missing. The sample contains about 2.1 million clones, about 93% of which appear only once. This clone was seen only once. Its target is not known. The sample has other DNA sequences that encode this CDR3 too. Sequenced: naive CD8+ T cells from PBMCs. This TCR was sampled from a man younger than 35 in good health. Some clones in this sample may be carry-over from other donors' samples. V is TRBV5-1 and J is TRBJ2-5; 14 nucleotides agree with TRBD2. The CDR3 nucleotides are TGCGCCAGCAGCTCCGGACTAGCGGGGGGATGGGAGACCCAGTACTTC. The encoded protein is CASSSGLAGGWETQYF.